The 20 T cell receptor beta chains given below trace back to one sample, sequenced in a study of blood T cell repertoires in COVID-19. Profiled with immunoSEQ multiplex PCR; TCRdb holds only in-frame clones, not every one. This sample has about 410,000 clones, with roughly 85% found just once. Specimen: peripheral blood. Every receptor here comes from a woman aged 25 to 45 with active or convalescent COVID-19.

With regard to this clone: Within the sample, other DNA sequences also encode this same CDR3. CDR3 DNA sequence: TGCGCCAGCAGCTCGGACAGGGTTGGTGAAAAACTGTTTTTT. Translating gives CASSSDRVGEKLFF. This chain joins TRBV5-1 and TRBJ1-4, with TRBD1 identical over 8 bases. From germline, CDR1 is SGHRS and CDR2 YFSETQ. The CDR3 is 14 residues long. The trim removed 3 bases at V and 7 bases at J, leaving 5 bases unmatched.

V usage is TRBV19 and J usage is TRBJ1-5; D remains ambiguous. V lost 3 bases and J lost 3, with 9 bases in between. The CDR3 runs to 14 residues. The germline gives CDR1 LNHDA, CDR2 SQIVND (reference sequence). The CDR3 reads CASSMWQNNQPQHF. The CDR3 region has the DNA TGTGCCAGTAGTATGTGGCAGAACAATCAGCCCCAGCATTTT.

The rearrangement links TRBV11-2 to TRBJ1-4; a possible D gene is TRBD1 (5 bases). Germline assignment: CDR1 SGHAT and CDR2 FQNNGV. V dropped 1 base and J dropped 4 bases, with 22 bases sitting between them. The CDR3 has 19 residues. In DNA form, the CDR3 reads TGTGCCAGCAGCTTAGCCCAGGGTTATTATGAACAGAATAATGAAAAACTGTTTTTT. As protein: CASSLAQGYYEQNNEKLFF.

V gene TRBV18 combines with J gene TRBJ2-4; D is possibly TRBD1 (5 bases). The ends were cut back, 4 bases at V and 0 bases at J, with 22 bases in the middle. The germline CDR1 and CDR2 sequences are KGHSH and LQKENI. CDR3 length equals 19 residues. The CDR3 loop reads CASSHEVRQPILAKNIQYF. CDR3 sequence (DNA): TGTGCCAGCTCACACGAAGTGAGACAGCCAATTCTAGCCAAAAACATTCAGTACTTC.

The chain links TRBV19 to TRBJ1-5; no definite D call. The CDR3 has 15 amino acids. Germline V gene sequence: CDR1 LNHDA, CDR2 SQIVND (reference sequence). Trimming pared 3 bases from V and 2 bases from J, leaving 11 bases between. The CDR3 coding sequence is TGTGCCAGTAGTATCCTGGACGGGGGCAATCAGCCCCAGCATTTT. Translating gives CASSILDGGNQPQHF.

The gene calls are TRBV3-1 (or the pseudogene TRBV3-2) and TRBJ2-7, with 15 bases aligning to TRBD2. This CDR3 has 16 amino acids. Germline values: CDR1 LGHDT, CDR2 YNNKEL (reference sequence). The V gene end was trimmed by 3 bases and the J gene end by 2 bases; junction bases not matched to a gene: 2. The CDR3 DNA reads TGTGCCAGCAGCCACGGACTAGCGGGGGGGACCTACGAGCAGTACTTC. It translates to CASSHGLAGGTYEQYF.

This clone has just one count. J is TRBJ2-3 and V is TRBV30; the D gene is possibly TRBD2 (6 bases). Between the trimmed V and J ends, which lost 2 bases and 6 bases, there was a span of 18 bases. Germline V gene lookup returns CDR1 GTSNPN and CDR2 SVGIG (reference sequence). The CDR3 runs to 15 residues. The CDR3 loop is CAWSHSGLGRDTQYF. The DNA of the CDR3 is TGTGCCTGGAGTCATAGCGGATTAGGCAGGGATACGCAGTATTTT. The full variable domain, completed using reference TRBV30 and TRBJ2-3, is SQTIHQWPATLVQPVGSPLSLECTVEGTSNPNLYWYRQAAGRGLQLLFYSVGIGQISSEVPQNLSASRPQDRQFILSSKKLLLSDSGFYLCAWSHSGLGRDTQYFGPGTRLTVL.

The count of this clone is one. The V gene is TRBV5-4, the J gene TRBJ1-2; possibly TRBD1 for D (5 bases). CDR3 size: 13 residues. Trimming cost V 0 bases and J 8 bases, with 11 bases left between them. Germline CDR1 SGHNT, CDR2 YYREEE (reference sequence). The CDR3 nucleotides are TGTGCCAGCAGCTTGGGCAGGGTCAAAGGCTACACCTTC. Residues: CASSLGRVKGYTF.

This rearrangement joins TRBV12-3 or TRBV12-4 to TRBJ2-7; a possible D gene is TRBD1 (6 bases). The length of the CDR3 is 12 residues. Trimming removed 6 bases at V and 5 bases at J, with 11 bases between. CDR3 sequence (DNA): TGTGCCAGCAGATCAGGGGTGGACGAGCAGTACTTC. Protein: CASRSGVDEQYF.

The V and J genes are TRBV5-8 and TRBJ1-1, with D hard to call. CDR1 is SGHTS, CDR2 YDEGEE, per germline. This CDR3 has 10 amino acids. Trimming took off 5 bases at V and 7 bases at J, with 6 bases between the two ends. This CDR3 reads CASSRIEAFF. The DNA of the CDR3 is TGTGCCAGCAGTCGTATTGAAGCTTTCTTT.

The rearrangement uses TRBV6-2 or TRBV6-3 and TRBJ2-4; 13 bases are a match to TRBD2. V was pared by 5 bases and J by 8 bases, with 9 bases of the junction left unmatched. There are 16 residues in the CDR3. Germline CDR1 reads MNHEY; CDR2 reads SVGEGT. This CDR3 is CASSTLGLAGVYIQYF. CDR3 DNA: TGTGCCAGCAGTACTCTAGGACTAGCGGGAGTTTACATTCAGTACTTC.

The chain links TRBV2 to TRBJ1-1, with a possible D match to TRBD1 (6 bases). This CDR3 spans 14 amino acids. V was clipped by 9 bases and J by 0 bases, with 14 bases between them. CDR1 and CDR2 (germline): SNHLY, FYNNEI. Written as DNA, the CDR3 is TGTGCCAGATCAGGGGTTGGGATGAACACTGAAGCTTTCTTT. Its protein product is CARSGVGMNTEAFF.

This rearrangement joins TRBV12-3 or TRBV12-4 to TRBJ1-1, with D uncertain. V lost 6 bases to trimming and J lost 1 base, with 9 bases between them. CDR3 length: 13 amino acids. The CDR3 protein is CASRIDSNTEAFF. CDR3 sequence (DNA): TGTGCCAGCAGGATCGACTCGAACACTGAAGCTTTCTTT.

The gene calls are TRBV5-1 and TRBJ1-1, with D possibly TRBD1 on 5 matching bases. The V gene's germline CDR1 is SGHRS and CDR2 YFSETQ. The CDR3 covers 15 residues. V was trimmed by 3 bases and J by 0 bases, leaving 12 bases between them. The CDR3, as DNA: TGCGCCAGCAGCTCGGCCACGACAGTGAACACTGAAGCTTTCTTT. Its translation: CASSSATTVNTEAFF.

The V call is TRBV2, the J call TRBJ2-1; 8 bases are a match to TRBD2. Germline V gives CDR1 SNHLY, CDR2 FYNNEI. The CDR3 is made up of 13 amino acids. Trimming cost V 6 bases and J 8 bases; bases outside gene matches: 6. The CDR3 reads CASRRTSFDEQFF. Here the CDR3 DNA reads TGTGCCAGCAGACGGACTAGCTTTGATGAGCAGTTCTTC.

V usage is TRBV2 and J usage is TRBJ2-2; 7 nucleotides agree with TRBD1. The CDR3 length is 13 residues. V was clipped by 7 bases and J by 3 bases; unmatched bases: 2. The germline V gene encodes CDR1 SNHLY and CDR2 FYNNEI. The CDR3 here is CASIGTDTGELFF. The DNA of the CDR3 is TGTGCCAGCATAGGGACAGACACCGGGGAGCTGTTTTTT.

This sequence joins TRBV2 and TRBJ2-5; D is perhaps TRBD2 (5 bases). V was clipped by 3 bases and J by 3 bases, with 14 bases between them. This CDR3 is 15 amino acids long. Germline values: CDR1 SNHLY, CDR2 FYNNEI. CDR3 protein: CASSDSASNEETQYF. The CDR3 region has the DNA TGTGCCAGCAGTGATAGCGCCAGTAACGAAGAGACCCAGTACTTC.

The chain has TRBV3-1 (or the pseudogene TRBV3-2) and TRBJ2-3; 10 bases are shared with TRBD2. Trimming removed 5 bases from V and 7 bases from J; junction bases left unmatched: 9. There are 15 residues in the CDR3. Germline CDR1 and CDR2: LGHDT and YNNKEL (reference sequence). CDR3 region: CASSRAGGTLNTQYF. The CDR3, as DNA: TGTGCCAGCAGCAGAGCGGGGGGGACTTTGAATACGCAGTATTTT.

The chain couples TRBV5-1 to TRBJ1-1; 9 positions agree with TRBD1. The CDR3 runs 19 residues. Germline CDR1 SGHRS, CDR2 YFSETQ. Trimming at V came to 2 bases and at J to 1 base, leaving 15 bases not matched to a gene. CDR3 residues: CASSFFPGQGVRSNTEAFF. The CDR3 bases are TGCGCCAGCAGCTTCTTTCCGGGACAGGGCGTGCGATCGAACACTGAAGCTTTCTTT.

The genes are TRBV6-5 and TRBJ1-6; D is ambiguous. The CDR3 has 15 amino acids. Germline CDR1 MNHEY, CDR2 SVGAGI. V lost 8 bases to trimming and J lost 2 bases, with 13 bases between them. CDR3 in amino acids: CASLQAVTYNSPLHF. The CDR3, as DNA: TGTGCCAGCCTCCAGGCCGTAACCTATAATTCACCCCTCCACTTT.